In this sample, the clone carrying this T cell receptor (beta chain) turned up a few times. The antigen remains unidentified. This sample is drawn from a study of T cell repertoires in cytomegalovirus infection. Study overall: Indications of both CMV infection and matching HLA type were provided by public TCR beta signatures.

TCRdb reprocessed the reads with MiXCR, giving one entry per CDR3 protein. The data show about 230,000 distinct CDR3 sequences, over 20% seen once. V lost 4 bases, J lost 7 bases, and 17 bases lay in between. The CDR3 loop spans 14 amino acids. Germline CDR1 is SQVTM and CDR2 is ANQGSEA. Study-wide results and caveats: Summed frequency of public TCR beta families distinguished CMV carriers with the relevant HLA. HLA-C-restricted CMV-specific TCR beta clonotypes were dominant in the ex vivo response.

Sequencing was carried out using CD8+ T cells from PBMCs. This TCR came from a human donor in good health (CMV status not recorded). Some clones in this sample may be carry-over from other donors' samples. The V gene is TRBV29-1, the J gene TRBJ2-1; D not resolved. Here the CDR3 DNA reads TGCAGCGTTGCCGGGCCCACCTTCGGGAATGAGCAGTTCTTC. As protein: CSVAGPTFGNEQFF.